The count of the clone carrying this T cell receptor (beta chain) is one. Its target is unknown. The sample belongs to a study of a mutant IDH1 vaccine in newly diagnosed glioma. As for the study in general: Before enrollment, the patients had been treated with radiotherapy alone, temozolomide alone, or both together. Most of them had received both.

Time point: week 11, during vaccination. Vaccinated patients received 300 ug of mutant IDH1 20-mer peptide per dose, with topical imiquimod. The donors had new WHO grade 3 or 4 astrocytomas; these were IDH1-mutant and ATRX-lost. TCRdb keeps only in-frame clones here, not all; method: immunoSEQ multiplex PCR. The data show around 24,000 clones, with about 80% seen just once and approximately 8% held by the top ten. The germline V gene has CDR1 SGHNT and CDR2 YYREEE (reference sequence). The CDR3 runs 15 residues. V gave up 4 bases and J gave up 5 bases, with 17 bases separating them. The sequences come from PBMCs, collected from a glioma patient whose treatment included an IDH1 peptide vaccine. The chain joins TRBV5-4 to TRBJ2-3, with D unresolved. This TCR derives from a man aged 35-49 years with glioma. The CDR3 region is CASSPPRGVQDTQYF. The CDR3 DNA sequence: TGTGCCAGCAGCCCCCCCAGAGGAGTTCAAGATACGCAGTATTTT.